The present entry profiles one TCR beta chain with its context. Its specificity is unknown. At one end, the junction sequence differs from germline, possibly due to a read error. The time point here: newly diagnosed GD, antithyroid drugs for less than 3 months. Following extraction of RNA from PBMCs, that RNA was used to make the TCR library. Blood from the periphery, approximately 8.6 milliliters in all, was drawn into EDTA tubes. These data come from a study of regulatory T cells in long-lasting Graves disease. Study results and limitations: For persistent Graves' patients, TCR diversity was lower than for newly diagnosed ones.

iRepertoire HTBI primers and Arm-PCR of CDR3 regions built TCR beta libraries. From the multiplex PCR reads, TCRdb called clonotypes with MiXCR, one entry per CDR3 protein. The sample shows about 220,000 distinct CDR3 sequences, less than 20% of them seen only once. These sequences were also reported in another study, on T cells in Graves' hyperthyroidism and ophthalmopathy. That report adds: When ophthalmopathy did not progress within 18 months, Graves' hyperthyroidism was considered stable. Clinical symptoms, serum thyroxine, TRAb, thyroid ultrasound and orbital computed tomography established diagnosis.

The source was peripheral blood mononuclear cells (PBMCs), collected at new diagnosis, from a patient treated with antithyroid drugs. This receptor was identified in a woman aged 25 to 45 with Graves disease.

The CDR3 DNA sequence: TGTGCCTGTAGTGTAACAACTCGGGTAGAGACCCACTACTTC. The encoded protein is CACSVTTRVETHYF. The J gene is TRBJ2-5, the V gene TRBV30; D remains unclear. The CDR3 totals 14 residues. The germline V gene encodes CDR1 GTSNPN and CDR2 SVGIG (reference sequence).